This T cell receptor beta chain is from a study of blood T cell repertoires in COVID-19. Original analysis: Scientists estimated how many nucleated cells there were by amplifying reference gene primers. Sequencing was performed with immunoSEQ multiplex PCR; in TCRdb, only in-frame clones are kept and a portion is missing. That table supplies the V and J calls and clone size; D and trimming were determined from the DNA. The sample has 170,000 or so clones, around 89% seen once; the top ten hold 1.5% to 2%. Losses at the gene ends were 0 bases for V and 5 bases for J; bases not matched to a gene: 11. The CDR3 is made up of 19 amino acids. Germline V gives CDR1 MGHRA, CDR2 YSYEKL.

The sample was peripheral blood. This chain joins TRBV4-1 and TRBJ2-2; 11 nucleotides align to TRBD2. This clonotype originated in a man aged 18 to 30 who had recovered from COVID-19. The CDR3 region has the DNA TGCGCCAGCAGCCAAGATCCGACTAGCGGGACCCCCTGGACCGGGGAGCTGTTTTTT. It encodes CASSQDPTSGTPWTGELFF.